The 8 T cell receptor beta chains reported below all come from one sample, sequenced in a study of CD4 T cells in relation to SARS-CoV-2 and coronaviruses listed by TCRdb under 2021. CD4+ T cells from unexposed donors were collected before the COVID-19 pandemic (2011-2018). After about 10 days of culture, CD4+ T cells were isolated with the EasySep CD4+ T cell isolation kit. Library generation was performed with the immunoSEQ multiplex PCR assay. TCRdb holds this immuneACCESS table with in-frame rearrangements only. Some clones are missing; in checked studies, unresolved V genes explain under half, and the rest has no known cause. The sample profile shows 20,000 to 30,000 clones; 70% to 80% of them were found once. The ten largest clones capture about 20% of the sample. These receptors' targets are unknown. Sample: CD4+ T cells from PBMCs, cultured in vitro. The receptors stem from a human donor in good health.

This chain joins TRBV9 and TRBJ1-1; D is possibly TRBD1 (6 bases). CDR1 and CDR2 from the germline V gene are SGDLS and YYNGEE. CDR3 length equals 15 residues. V lost 0 bases, J lost 7 bases, and 16 bases lay in between. CDR3 sequence (DNA): TGTGCCAGCAGCGTAGCTAGCCAGGGGACCCATGAAGCTTTCTTT. The encoded protein is CASSVASQGTHEAFF. The variable domain in full, with the rest retrieved from reference TRBV9 and TRBJ1-1, is DSGVTQTPKHLITATGQRVTLRCSPRSGDLSVYWYQQSLDQGLQFLIQYYNGEERAKGNILERFSAQQFPDLHSELNLSSLELGDSALYFCASSVASQGTHEAFFGQGTRLTVV.

The chain has TRBV19 and TRBJ2-1, with D uncertain. The V end was cut by 6 bases, the J end by 10 bases, with 25 bases between. CDR1 is LNHDA and CDR2 is SQIVND in the germline V gene (reference sequence). There are 16 residues in the CDR3. CDR3 in amino acids: CASSPHPDSRLGEQFF. CDR3 nucleotides: TGTGCCAGTAGCCCCCACCCCGACTCCCGCCTCGGCGAGCAGTTCTTC.

This chain connects TRBV9 to TRBJ2-7; D may match TRBD1 or TRBD2 (5 bases each). Per germline, CDR1 SGDLS and CDR2 YYNGEE. There are 15 residues in the CDR3. V lost 4 bases and J 1 base, leaving 15 bases between the germline ends. The CDR3 protein is CASSPGDDRSYEQYF. The DNA of the CDR3 is TGTGCCAGCAGCCCCGGGGACGATAGGTCCTACGAGCAGTACTTC. The full variable domain, its missing parts supplied by reference TRBV9 and TRBJ2-7, is DSGVTQTPKHLITATGQRVTLRCSPRSGDLSVYWYQQSLDQGLQFLIQYYNGEERAKGNILERFSAQQFPDLHSELNLSSLELGDSALYFCASSPGDDRSYEQYFGPGTRLTVT.

The chain has TRBV5-1 and TRBJ1-1; the match to TRBD1 covers 11 bases. Looked up from germline, CDR1 is SGHRS and CDR2 is YFSETQ. After removal of 4 bases from V and 3 bases from J, the junction contained 5 bases not matched to a gene. The CDR3 extends over 15 amino acids. CDR3 bases: TGCGCCAGCAGCCCGGGACAGGGGGAAGACACTGAAGCTTTCTTT. This sequence encodes CASSPGQGEDTEAFF.

The chain couples TRBV25-1 to TRBJ2-2, with 8 bases aligning to TRBD1. The CDR3 totals 14 residues. Germline V gene lookup returns CDR1 MGHDK and CDR2 SYGVNS. J was trimmed by 2 bases and V by 6 bases; bases with no gene match: 2. For the CDR3, the DNA is TGTGCCAGCAGGGGACAGGCTAACACCGGGGAGCTGTTTTTT. It is translated as CASRGQANTGELFF. Together with reference TRBV25-1 and TRBJ2-2, the CDR3 gives the full variable domain: EADIYQTPRYLVIGTGKKITLECSQTMGHDKMYWYQQDPGMELHLIHYSYGVNSTEKGDLSSESTVSRIRTEHFPLTLESARPSHTSQYLCASRGQANTGELFFGEGSRLTVL.

The rearrangement joins TRBV2 to TRBJ1-5, with a possible D match to TRBD1 (6 bases). V lost 4 bases and J lost 5, with 15 bases in between. CDR1 is SNHLY, CDR2 FYNNEI, per germline. There are 15 residues in the CDR3. The CDR3 DNA follows: TGTGCCAGCAGTGTTTCGTGGGGGGCCCATCAGCCCCAGCATTTT. This encodes CASSVSWGAHQPQHF.

The genes are TRBV5-1 and TRBJ1-1; the match to TRBD1 covers 8 bases. This CDR3 is 16 amino acids long. V lost 0 bases and J lost 1; bases outside the gene matches: 5. Germline-derived CDR1 and CDR2 are SGHRS and YFSETQ. Written as DNA, the CDR3 is TGCGCCAGCAGCTTGGACACACAGGGGGGGAACACTGAAGCTTTCTTT. This translates into CASSLDTQGGNTEAFF.

The chain links TRBV19 to TRBJ2-7, with 7 bases aligning to TRBD1. CDR1 LNHDA and CDR2 SQIVND come from the germline V gene (reference sequence). J gave up 4 bases and V 3 bases, and 6 bases lay outside the gene matches. This CDR3 has 14 amino acids. CDR3 residues: CASSIHTGEYEQYF. DNA for the CDR3: TGTGCCAGTAGTATCCACACAGGGGAATACGAGCAGTACTTC.